Shown below are 8 T cell receptor beta chains from a single sample sequenced in a study of Graves' ophthalmopathy and Graves' hyperthyroidism. From RNA, the CDR3 regions of TCR beta chains were amplified and sequenced. After a first-round RT-PCR with HTBI primers, a second-round multiplex PCR was run. TCRdb re-analysed the multiplex PCR reads in MiXCR, keeping a single row per CDR3 protein. The sample lists some 1.1 million distinct CDR3 sequences; about two fifths were seen once. Sample: peripheral blood or thyroid tissue (not recorded which). These receptors were taken from an adult man with Graves' hyperthyroidism.

This clonotype was found many times. This sequence joins TRBV19 and TRBJ2-7; D gene uncertain. Trimming stripped 5 bases from V and 6 bases from J, with 11 bases between. CDR1 is LNHDA and CDR2 is SQIVND in the germline V gene (reference sequence). The CDR3 extends over 12 amino acids. This CDR3 reads CASSSQYSEQYF. The CDR3 bases are TGTGCCAGTAGTTCGCAATACTCCGAGCAGTACTTC.

A few counts support this clonotype. The chain is built from TRBV10-2 and TRBJ2-7, with TRBD2 matching 14 bases. The CDR3 runs to 17 residues. The ends lost 4 bases at V and 1 base at J; junction bases unmatched: 6. CDR1 is WSHSY, CDR2 SAAADI, per germline. CDR3 in amino acids: CASSAIGTSGGSYEQYF. In DNA form, the CDR3 reads TGCGCCAGCAGTGCCATCGGGACTAGCGGGGGTTCCTACGAGCAGTACTTC.

The chain recombines TRBV9 with TRBJ2-6, with 8 bases aligning to TRBD1. Germline CDR1 SGDLS, CDR2 YYNGEE. The CDR3 runs to 15 residues. V shed 3 bases and J 4 bases; nucleotides not matched to a gene: 3. The CDR3 loop reads CASSATGVGANVLTF. The CDR3 DNA is TGTGCCAGCAGCGCGACAGGGGTGGGGGCCAACGTCCTGACTTTC. The complete variable domain, with remaining parts taken from reference TRBV9 and TRBJ2-6, reads DSGVTQTPKHLITATGQRVTLRCSPRSGDLSVYWYQQSLDQGLQFLIQYYNGEERAKGNILERFSAQQFPDLHSELNLSSLELGDSALYFCASSATGVGANVLTFGAGSRLTVL.

There are a few counts of this clonotype. The chain carries TRBV10-3 and TRBJ2-6; maybe TRBD1 (5 bases). V was clipped by 6 bases and J by 0 bases, with 12 bases between them. CDR3 length: 16 residues. Germline CDR1 is ENHRY and CDR2 is SYGVKD. The CDR3 here is CAIRSTQVSGANVLTF. The CDR3 DNA sequence: TGTGCCATCAGATCGACACAGGTCTCTGGGGCCAACGTCCTGACTTTC.

The table lists this clonotype with a few counts. The V call is TRBV9, the J call TRBJ1-1, with TRBD1 as a possible D gene (6 bases). The V gene's germline CDR1 is SGDLS and CDR2 YYNGEE. V lost 3 bases and J 3 bases, leaving 18 bases between the germline ends. There are 16 residues in the CDR3. The CDR3 bases are TGTGCCAGCAGCGCAAGCGGCGGGGGGCTTGACACTGAAGCTTTCTTT. Its protein product is CASSASGGGLDTEAFF.

In regard to this clonotype: The junction and the germline gene differ at one end; a read error may be behind it. This chain connects TRBV6-6 to TRBJ1-3; D is unresolved. The CDR3 has 15 amino acids. The germline CDR1 and CDR2 sequences are MNHNY and SVGAGI (reference sequence). CDR3 in DNA: TGTGCCAGCAGTTACCCACAGTCTTCGGAAAACATCATATATTTT. Translation: CASSYPQSSENIIYF.

This chain joins TRBV4-2 and TRBJ2-5; TRBD1 aligns across 7 bases. Germline CDR1 LGHNA, CDR2 YNFKEQ. The CDR3 extends over 14 amino acids. Germline trimming cut 6 bases from V and 2 bases from J; bases unmatched to any gene: 6. DNA for the CDR3: TGTGCCAGCAGGGAAAGACAGGGTCAAGAGACCCAGTACTTC. Its translation is CASRERQGQETQYF.

This rearrangement joins TRBV20-1 to TRBJ2-7, with TRBD1 identical over 8 bases. J lost 3 bases, V lost 6 bases, and 10 bases had no gene match. CDR3 length equals 14 residues. Germline V gives CDR1 DFQATT, CDR2 SNEGSKA (reference sequence). This CDR3 reads CSADTGGKFYEQYF. Written as DNA, the CDR3 is TGCAGTGCAGATACAGGGGGTAAATTCTACGAGCAGTACTTC.